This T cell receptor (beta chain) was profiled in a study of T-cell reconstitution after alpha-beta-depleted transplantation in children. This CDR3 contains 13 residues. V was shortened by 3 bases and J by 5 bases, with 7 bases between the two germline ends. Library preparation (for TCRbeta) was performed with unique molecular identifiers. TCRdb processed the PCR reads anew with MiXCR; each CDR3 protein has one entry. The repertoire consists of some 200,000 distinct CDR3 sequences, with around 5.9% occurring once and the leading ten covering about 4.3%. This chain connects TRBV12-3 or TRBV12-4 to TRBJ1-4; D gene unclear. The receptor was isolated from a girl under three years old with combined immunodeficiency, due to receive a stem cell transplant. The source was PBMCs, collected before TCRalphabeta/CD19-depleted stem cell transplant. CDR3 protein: CASSLVRNEKLFF. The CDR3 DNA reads TGTGCCAGCAGTTTGGTACGAAATGAAAAACTGTTTTTT.